A selection of T cell receptor beta chains follows, all from one sample in a study of T cells in Graves' hyperthyroidism and ophthalmopathy. TCRdb re-called the multiplex PCR reads through MiXCR, storing one row per CDR3 protein. This table has 700,000 or so distinct CDR3 sequences, around 15% appearing once. What was sequenced was blood. The source is a woman aged 50 to 65 with Graves' ophthalmopathy. CDR3s include the opening cysteine and the closing phenylalanine or tryptophan. D genes are given only for firm matches. The size entry is marked missing in some rows and otherwise reads once, few, many or a size class.

CASSLGDRGGNEQFF,TGTGCCAGCAGTTTGGGGGACAGGGGTGGCAATGAGCAGTTCTTC,TRBV6-1,TRBJ2-1,TRBD1,many
CASSEVGGAIQYF,TGTGCCAGCAGCGAAGTTGGAGGTGCCATTCAGTACTTC,TRBV7-6,TRBJ2-4,-,few
CASSLGDGGLYEQYF,TGTGCCAGCAGCTTAGGGGACGGGGGGCTCTACGAGCAGTACTTC,TRBV7-2,TRBJ2-7,-,many
CATSAAGWETQYF,TGTGCCACCAGCGCTGCAGGGTGGGAGACCCAGTACTTC,TRBV24-1,TRBJ2-5,-,many
CASMEGALNEKLFF,TGTGCCAGTATGGAGGGGGCCCTTAATGAAAAACTGTTTTTT,TRBV19,TRBJ1-4,TRBD1,few
CASSENWGTEAFF,TGTGCCAGCAGTGAGAACTGGGGGACTGAAGCTTTCTTT,TRBV27,TRBJ1-1,-,many
CASSPTGNSGNTIYF,TGTGCCAGCAGCCCAACAGGGAACTCTGGAAACACCATATATTTT,TRBV28,TRBJ1-3,-,-
CASSLEITEAFF,TGTGCCAGCTCACTAGAAATCACTGAAGCTTTCTTT,TRBV18,TRBJ1-1,-,many
CASSGEGTGSSGANVLTF,TGTGCCAGCAGCGGCGAGGGGACAGGATCCTCTGGGGCCAACGTCCTGACTTTC,TRBV9,TRBJ2-6,TRBD1,-
CASSKSGRWYNEQFF,TGTGCCAGCAGTAAAAGCGGGAGATGGTACAATGAGCAGTTCTTC,TRBV27,TRBJ2-1,TRBD2,few
CSATGSHQETQYF,TGCAGTGCTACCGGGAGCCACCAAGAGACCCAGTACTTC,TRBV20-1,TRBJ2-5,-,many
CASSVGGLDQPQHF,TGTGCCAGCAGCGTAGGGGGCTTGGATCAGCCCCAGCATTTT,TRBV9,TRBJ1-5,-,few
CASSYPIRLAGTYEQYF,TGTGCCAGCAGTTACCCGATAAGACTAGCGGGGACCTACGAGCAGTACTTC,TRBV28,TRBJ2-7,TRBD2,once
CASSRTSITDTQYF,TGTGCCAGCAGCCGGACCTCTATCACAGATACGCAGTATTTT,TRBV27,TRBJ2-3,-,many
CASSSMVAREDPGELFF,TGTGCCAGCAGCAGCATGGTTGCCAGGGAAGACCCCGGGGAGCTGTTTTTT,TRBV5-5,TRBJ2-2,-,many
CASSLGPANYGYTF,TGTGCCAGCAGTTTAGGGCCAGCCAACTATGGCTACACCTTC,TRBV12-3/TRBV12-4,TRBJ1-2,-,-
CASSPDREVSNQPQHF,TGTGCCAGCTCACCAGACAGGGAAGTAAGCAATCAGCCCCAGCATTTT,TRBV18,TRBJ1-5,TRBD1,many
CASGSGGGNQETQYF,TGTGCCAGCGGTTCGGGGGGGGGCAACCAAGAGACCCAGTACTTC,TRBV7-9,TRBJ2-5,TRBD2,few
CTSSLNPVYRKNNEQFF,TGTACCAGCAGCTTAAACCCCGTCTACAGAAAGAACAATGAGCAGTTCTTC,TRBV7-3,TRBJ2-1,-,few
CSASDYVEQYF,TGCAGTGCATCAGACTACGTCGAGCAGTACTTC,TRBV20-1,TRBJ2-7,-,many
CATSNTPGLSDNEQFF,TGTGCCACCAGCAACACACCGGGACTATCCGACAATGAGCAGTTCTTC,TRBV15,TRBJ2-1,TRBD2,many
CSARVRRSSYEQYF,TGCAGTGCTAGAGTTCGGCGAAGCTCCTACGAGCAGTACTTC,TRBV20-1,TRBJ2-7,-,many
CNAQYSGELFF,TGCAATGCTCAGTATTCCGGGGAGCTGTTTTTT,TRBV20-1,TRBJ2-2,-,once
CASSQLGHNEAFF,TGTGCCAGCAGCCAACTAGGCCACAATGAAGCTTTCTTT,TRBV7-9,TRBJ1-1,-,many
CASSFQGESYEQYF,TGTGCCAGCAGCTTTCAGGGTGAATCTTACGAGCAGTACTTC,TRBV7-2,TRBJ2-7,-,-
CASSSRFSRDGTTNEKLFF,TGTGCCAGCAGCTCACGGTTCTCGAGGGATGGAACAACTAATGAAAAACTGTTTTTT,TRBV5-8,TRBJ1-4,-,many
CASSAGGAYEQYF,TGTGCCAGCAGTGCCGGCGGGGCCTACGAGCAGTACTTC,TRBV28,TRBJ2-7,-,-
CASSPPGFVQETQYF,TGTGCCAGCTCACCACCGGGGTTCGTCCAAGAGACCCAGTACTTC,TRBV18,TRBJ2-5,-,many
CASSLPSDRNGYTF,TGTGCCAGCAGCTTACCTTCGGACAGGAATGGCTACACCTTC,TRBV7-9,TRBJ1-2,TRBD1,-
CASSDGQGDEQFF,TGTGCCAGCAGTGATGGGCAGGGTGATGAGCAGTTCTTC,TRBV2,TRBJ2-1,-,many
CASSLTPVGSGAQIDYGYTF,TGTGCCAGCAGCTTAACCCCAGTTGGTTCCGGGGCGCAGATCGACTATGGCTACACCTTC,TRBV7-3,TRBJ1-2,-,-
CASSVSSGQKQFF,TGTGCCAGCAGCGTATCTAGCGGACAAAAGCAGTTCTTC,TRBV9,TRBJ2-1,TRBD2,-
CATSDQATTDTQYF,TGTGCCACCAGTGATCAAGCTACCACAGATACGCAGTATTTT,TRBV24-1,TRBJ2-3,-,few
CASSIQGAANEKLFF,TGTGCCAGCAGCATCCAGGGTGCTGCTAATGAAAAACTGTTTTTT,TRBV9,TRBJ1-4,-,few
CASSMRSSSYNEQFF,TGTGCCAGCAGCATGAGATCGAGCTCCTACAATGAGCAGTTCTTC,TRBV7-3,TRBJ2-1,-,many
CATQDGTHNYGYTF,TGTGCCACCCAAGACGGAACCCATAACTATGGCTACACCTTC,TRBV2,TRBJ1-2,-,many
CASSGPVFDGPNTEAFF,TGTGCCAGCAGCGGACCCGTATTCGACGGACCGAACACTGAAGCTTTCTTT,TRBV9,TRBJ1-1,-,many
CASSYPSRTQETQYF,TGTGCCAGCAGTTACCCCTCCCGGACGCAAGAGACCCAGTACTTC,TRBV6-2/TRBV6-3,TRBJ2-5,-,many
CASSHQGSVNTGELFF,TGCGCCAGCAGCCACCAGGGTTCGGTGAACACCGGGGAGCTGTTTTTT,TRBV4-3,TRBJ2-2,-,-
CASSELEGPNTGELFF,TGTGCCAGCAGTGAATTGGAGGGGCCGAACACCGGGGAGCTGTTTTTT,TRBV2,TRBJ2-2,-,-
CASSQNRIREKLFF,TGTGCCAGCAGCCAGAACAGGATACGGGAAAAACTGTTTTTT,TRBV11-2,TRBJ1-4,-,-
CSGGLKGEQYF,TGCAGCGGAGGGCTGAAAGGGGAGCAGTACTTC,TRBV29-1,TRBJ2-7,-,-
CASSLSSSGYSNNEQFF,TGTGCCAGCAGCTTAAGTTCTAGCGGATACTCTAACAATGAGCAGTTCTTC,TRBV7-3,TRBJ2-1,TRBD2,many
CASSPGTADEAFF,TGTGCCAGCTCACCAGGGACAGCGGACGAAGCTTTCTTT,TRBV18,TRBJ1-1,TRBD1,many
CASSLGAGTTDTQYF,TGCGCCAGCAGCTTGGGAGCGGGAACCACAGATACGCAGTATTTT,TRBV5-1,TRBJ2-3,TRBD2,many
CASSLDMGMIYGYTF,TGTGCCAGCAGCTTAGATATGGGGATGATCTATGGCTACACCTTC,TRBV11-2,TRBJ1-2,-,many
CASSLTSGSRETQYF,TGTGCCAGCAGTTTGACTAGCGGGAGTCGGGAGACCCAGTACTTC,TRBV28,TRBJ2-5,TRBD2,many
CASSLFLRGQFF,TGTGCCAGCAGTTTATTTCTGCGTGGGCAGTTCTTC,TRBV28,TRBJ2-1,-,many
CASSLLPGDSQQYF,TGCGCCAGCAGCTTATTGCCTGGTGACAGCCAGCAGTACTTC,TRBV5-1,TRBJ2-7,-,many
CASTLAGGPGEQYF,TGTGCCAGCACCTTAGCGGGAGGGCCCGGGGAGCAGTACTTC,TRBV28,TRBJ2-7,TRBD2,many
CASSFIGREVFF,TGTGCCAGCAGTTTTATCGGGCGTGAAGTTTTCTTT,TRBV2,TRBJ1-1,-,-
CAISPMGGQSTEAFF,TGTGCCATCAGTCCAATGGGGGGGCAATCAACTGAAGCTTTCTTT,TRBV10-3,TRBJ1-1,-,-
CASSLAPLDPDTQYF,TGTGCCAGCAGCTTAGCGCCCCTGGATCCGGATACGCAGTATTTT,TRBV7-6,TRBJ2-3,-,many
CASSLGGIGAFF,TGTGCCAGCAGTTTAGGGGGGATTGGGGCTTTCTTT,TRBV12-3/TRBV12-4,TRBJ1-1,-,many
CASSLRTTGLITDTQYF,TGTGCCAGCAGTTTACGGACGACAGGGCTGATCACAGATACGCAGTATTTT,TRBV28,TRBJ2-3,TRBD1,once
CASSSRDYLTDTQYF,TGTGCCAGCAGCTCAAGGGACTATTTAACAGATACGCAGTATTTT,TRBV7-8,TRBJ2-3,TRBD2,-